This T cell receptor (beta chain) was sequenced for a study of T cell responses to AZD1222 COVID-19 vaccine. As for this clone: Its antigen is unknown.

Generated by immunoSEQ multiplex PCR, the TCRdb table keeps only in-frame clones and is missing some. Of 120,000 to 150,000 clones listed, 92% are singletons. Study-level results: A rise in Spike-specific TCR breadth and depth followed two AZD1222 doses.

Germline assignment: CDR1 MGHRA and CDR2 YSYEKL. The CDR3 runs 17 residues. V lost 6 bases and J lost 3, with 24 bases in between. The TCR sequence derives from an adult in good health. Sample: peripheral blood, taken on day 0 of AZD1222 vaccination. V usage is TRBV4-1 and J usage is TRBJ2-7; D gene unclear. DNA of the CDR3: TGCGCCAGCAGACGACAACAGAGTTCCGGGCCTTTCTACGAGCAGTACTTC. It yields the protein CASRRQQSSGPFYEQYF.